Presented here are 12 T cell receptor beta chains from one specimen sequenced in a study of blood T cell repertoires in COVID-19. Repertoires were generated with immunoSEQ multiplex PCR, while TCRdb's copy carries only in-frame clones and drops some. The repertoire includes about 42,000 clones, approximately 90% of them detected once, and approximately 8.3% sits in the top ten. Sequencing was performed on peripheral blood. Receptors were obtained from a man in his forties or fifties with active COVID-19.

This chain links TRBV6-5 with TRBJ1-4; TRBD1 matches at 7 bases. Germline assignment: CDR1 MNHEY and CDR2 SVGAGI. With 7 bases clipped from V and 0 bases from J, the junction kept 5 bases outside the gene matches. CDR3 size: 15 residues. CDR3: CASNQGGTTNEKLFF. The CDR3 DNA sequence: TGTGCCAGCAACCAGGGGGGTACAACTAATGAAAAACTGTTTTTT.

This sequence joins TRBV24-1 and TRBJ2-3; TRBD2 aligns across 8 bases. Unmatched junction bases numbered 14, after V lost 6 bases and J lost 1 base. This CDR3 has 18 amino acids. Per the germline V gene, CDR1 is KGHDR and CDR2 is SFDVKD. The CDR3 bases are TGTGCCACCAGTCCGGCAAGCGGGAGTGGAGAGGGCACAGATACGCAGTATTTT. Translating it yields CATSPASGSGEGTDTQYF.

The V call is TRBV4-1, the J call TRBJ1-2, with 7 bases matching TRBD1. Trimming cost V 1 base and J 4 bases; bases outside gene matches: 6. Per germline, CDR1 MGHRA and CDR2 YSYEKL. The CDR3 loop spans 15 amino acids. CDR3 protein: CASSQAETGFYGYTF. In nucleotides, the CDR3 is TGCGCCAGCAGCCAAGCCGAGACAGGGTTCTATGGCTACACCTTC.

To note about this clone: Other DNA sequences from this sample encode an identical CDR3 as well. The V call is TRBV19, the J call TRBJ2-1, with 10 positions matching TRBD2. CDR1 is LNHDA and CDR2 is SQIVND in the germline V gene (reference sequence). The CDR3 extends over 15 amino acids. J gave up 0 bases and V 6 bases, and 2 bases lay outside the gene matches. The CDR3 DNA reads TGTGCCAGTAGGACTAGCGGGCCCTCCTACAATGAGCAGTTCTTC. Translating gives CASRTSGPSYNEQFF. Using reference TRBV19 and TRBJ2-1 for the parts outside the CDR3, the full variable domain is DGGITQSPKYLFRKEGQNVTLSCEQNLNHDAMYWYRQDPGQGLRLIYYSQIVNDFQKGDIAEGYSVSREKKESFPLTVTSAQKNPTAFYLCASRTSGPSYNEQFFGPGTRLTVL.

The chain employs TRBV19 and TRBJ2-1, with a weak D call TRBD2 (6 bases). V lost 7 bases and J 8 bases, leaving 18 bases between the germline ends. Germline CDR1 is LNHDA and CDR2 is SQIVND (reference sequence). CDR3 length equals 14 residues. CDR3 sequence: CASKGAGGKDEQFF. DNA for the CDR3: TGTGCCAGTAAGGGAGCGGGTGGCAAGGATGAGCAGTTCTTC.

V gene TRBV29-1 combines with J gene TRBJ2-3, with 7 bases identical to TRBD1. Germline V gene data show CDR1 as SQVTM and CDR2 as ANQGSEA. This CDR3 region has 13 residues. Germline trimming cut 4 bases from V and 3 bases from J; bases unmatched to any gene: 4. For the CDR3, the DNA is TGCAGCGTTGGACAGGGCGGGACAGATACGCAGTATTTT. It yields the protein CSVGQGGTDTQYF.

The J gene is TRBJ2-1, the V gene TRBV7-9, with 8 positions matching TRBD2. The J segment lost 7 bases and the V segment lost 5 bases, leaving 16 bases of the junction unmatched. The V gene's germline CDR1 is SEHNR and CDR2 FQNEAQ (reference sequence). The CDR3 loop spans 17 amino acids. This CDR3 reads CASSRPSGAGGLNEQFF. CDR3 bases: TGTGCCAGCAGCCGACCTTCCGGGGCGGGAGGCTTGAATGAGCAGTTCTTC.

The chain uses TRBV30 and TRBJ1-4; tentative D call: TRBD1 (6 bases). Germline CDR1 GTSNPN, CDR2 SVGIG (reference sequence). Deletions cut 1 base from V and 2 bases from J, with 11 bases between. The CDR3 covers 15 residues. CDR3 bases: TGTGCCTGGAGTGCCCGGACAGTTACTAATGAAAAACTGTTTTTT. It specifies CAWSARTVTNEKLFF.

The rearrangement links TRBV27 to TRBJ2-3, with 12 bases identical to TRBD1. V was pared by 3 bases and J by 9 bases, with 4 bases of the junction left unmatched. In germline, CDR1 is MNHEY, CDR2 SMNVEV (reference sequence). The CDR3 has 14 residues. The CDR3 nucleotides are TGTGCCAGCAGTTTGGGACAGGGGGCGGGGACGCAGTATTTT. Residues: CASSLGQGAGTQYF.

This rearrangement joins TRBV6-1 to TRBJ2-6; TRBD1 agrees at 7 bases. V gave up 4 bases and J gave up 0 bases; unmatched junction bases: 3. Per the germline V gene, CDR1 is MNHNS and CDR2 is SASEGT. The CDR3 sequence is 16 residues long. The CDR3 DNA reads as TGTGCCAGCAGTGCCACAGGGGCCTCTGGGGCCAACGTCCTGACTTTC. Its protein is CASSATGASGANVLTF.

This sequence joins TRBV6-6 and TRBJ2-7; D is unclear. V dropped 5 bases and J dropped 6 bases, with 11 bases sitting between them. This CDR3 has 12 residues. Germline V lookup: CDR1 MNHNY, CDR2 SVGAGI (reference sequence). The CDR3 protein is CASSPNGGEQYF. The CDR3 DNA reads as TGTGCCAGCAGTCCGAACGGTGGCGAGCAGTACTTC.

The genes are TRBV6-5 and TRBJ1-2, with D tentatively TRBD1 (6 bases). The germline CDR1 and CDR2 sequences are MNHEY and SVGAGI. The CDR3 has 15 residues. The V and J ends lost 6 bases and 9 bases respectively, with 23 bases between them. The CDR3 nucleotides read TGTGCCAGCAGCCGGGACAAGAGCCTAAGCAGTAGCTACACCTTC. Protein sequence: CASSRDKSLSSSYTF.